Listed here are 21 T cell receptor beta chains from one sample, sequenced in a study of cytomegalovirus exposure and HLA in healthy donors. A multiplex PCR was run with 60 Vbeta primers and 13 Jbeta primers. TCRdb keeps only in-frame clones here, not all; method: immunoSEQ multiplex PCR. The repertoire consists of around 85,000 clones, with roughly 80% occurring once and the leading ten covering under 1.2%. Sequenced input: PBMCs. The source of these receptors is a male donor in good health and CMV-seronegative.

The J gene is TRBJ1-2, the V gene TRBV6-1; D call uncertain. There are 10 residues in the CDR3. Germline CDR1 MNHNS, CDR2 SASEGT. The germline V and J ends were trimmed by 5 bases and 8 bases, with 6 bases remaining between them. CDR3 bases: TGTGCCAGCAGTTTGAGGGGCTACACCTTC. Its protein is CASSLRGYTF.

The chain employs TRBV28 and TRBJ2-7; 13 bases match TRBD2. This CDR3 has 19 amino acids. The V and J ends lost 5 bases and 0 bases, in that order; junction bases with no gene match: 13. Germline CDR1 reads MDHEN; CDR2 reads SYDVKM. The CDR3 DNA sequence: TGTGCCAGCAGTGAACCGGGACTAGCGGGAAGAACGAGCTCCTACGAGCAGTACTTC. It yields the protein CASSEPGLAGRTSSYEQYF. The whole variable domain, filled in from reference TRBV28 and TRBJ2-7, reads DVKVTQSSRYLVKRTGEKVFLECVQDMDHENMFWYRQDPGLGLRLIYFSYDVKMKEKGDIPEGYSVSREKKERFSLILESASTNQTSMYLCASSEPGLAGRTSSYEQYFGPGTRLTVT.

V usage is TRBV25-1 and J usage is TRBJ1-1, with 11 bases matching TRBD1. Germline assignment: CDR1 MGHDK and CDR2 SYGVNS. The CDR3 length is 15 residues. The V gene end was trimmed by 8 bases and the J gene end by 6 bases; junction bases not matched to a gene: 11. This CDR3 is CASAQTGTGGSEAFF. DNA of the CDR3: TGTGCCAGCGCCCAAACCGGGACAGGGGGATCTGAAGCTTTCTTT.

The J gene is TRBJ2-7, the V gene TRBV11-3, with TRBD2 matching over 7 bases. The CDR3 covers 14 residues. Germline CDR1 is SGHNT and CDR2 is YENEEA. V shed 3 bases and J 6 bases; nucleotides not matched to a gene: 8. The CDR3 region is CASSLAGTGGEQYF. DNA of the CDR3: TGTGCCAGCAGCTTGGCCGGGACGGGAGGCGAGCAGTACTTC.

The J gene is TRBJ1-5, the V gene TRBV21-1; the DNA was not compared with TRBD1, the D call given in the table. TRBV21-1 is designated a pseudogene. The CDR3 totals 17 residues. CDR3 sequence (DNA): TGTGCCAGCAGCAACCCTCCCAGGACAGGGAGCAATCAGCCCCAGCATTTT. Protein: CASSNPPRTGSNQPQHF.

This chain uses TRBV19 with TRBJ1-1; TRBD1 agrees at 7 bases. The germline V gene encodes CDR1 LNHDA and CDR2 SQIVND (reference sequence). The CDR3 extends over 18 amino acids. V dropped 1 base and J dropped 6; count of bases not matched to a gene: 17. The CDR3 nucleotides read TGTGCCAGTAGTATAGTTCCTTACCAGACAGGGATAGTGCCTGAAGCTTTCTTT. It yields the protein CASSIVPYQTGIVPEAFF.

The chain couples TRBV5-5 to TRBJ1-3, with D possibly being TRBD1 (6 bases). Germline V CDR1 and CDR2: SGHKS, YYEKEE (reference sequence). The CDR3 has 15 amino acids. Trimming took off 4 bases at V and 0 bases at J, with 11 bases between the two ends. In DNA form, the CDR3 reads TGTGCCAGCAGCACGGACAGCAACTCTGGAAACACCATATATTTT. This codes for CASSTDSNSGNTIYF.

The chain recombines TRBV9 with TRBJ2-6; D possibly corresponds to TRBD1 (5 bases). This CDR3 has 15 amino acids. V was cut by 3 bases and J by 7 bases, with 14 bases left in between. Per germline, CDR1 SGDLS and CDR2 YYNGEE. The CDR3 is CASSEGSLRANVLTF. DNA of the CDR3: TGTGCCAGCAGCGAGGGGTCTCTTAGAGCCAACGTCCTGACTTTC.

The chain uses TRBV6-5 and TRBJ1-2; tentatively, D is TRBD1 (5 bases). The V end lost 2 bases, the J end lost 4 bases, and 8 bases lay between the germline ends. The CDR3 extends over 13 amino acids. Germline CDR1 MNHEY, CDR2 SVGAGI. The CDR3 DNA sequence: TGTGCCAGCAGTTACGGGGCACTCTATGGCTACACCTTC. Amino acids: CASSYGALYGYTF.

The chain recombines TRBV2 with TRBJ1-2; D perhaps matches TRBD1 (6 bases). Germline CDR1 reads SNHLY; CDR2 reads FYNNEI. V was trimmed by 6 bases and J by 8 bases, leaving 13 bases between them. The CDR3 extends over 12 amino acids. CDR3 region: CASSSRGRGYTF. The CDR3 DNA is TGTGCCAGCAGCAGCAGGGGACGGGGCTACACCTTC. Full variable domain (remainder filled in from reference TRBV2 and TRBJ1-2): EPEVTQTPSHQVTQMGQEVILRCVPISNHLYFYWYRQILGQKVEFLVSFYNNEISEKSEIFDDQFSVERPDGSNFTLKIRSTKLEDSAMYFCASSSRGRGYTFGSGTRLTVV.

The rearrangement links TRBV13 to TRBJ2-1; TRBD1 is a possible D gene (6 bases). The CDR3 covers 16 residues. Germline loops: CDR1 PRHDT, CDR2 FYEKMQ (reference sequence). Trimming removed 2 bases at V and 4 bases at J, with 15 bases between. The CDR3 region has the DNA TGTGCCAGCAGCTTAACCCACAGGGATTCGTACAATGAGCAGTTCTTC. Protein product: CASSLTHRDSYNEQFF. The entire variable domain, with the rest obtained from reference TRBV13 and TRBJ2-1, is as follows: AAGVIQSPRHLIKEKRETATLKCYPIPRHDTVYWYQQGPGQDPQFLISFYEKMQSDKGSIPDRFSAQQFSDYHSELNMSSLELGDSALYFCASSLTHRDSYNEQFFGPGTRLTVL.

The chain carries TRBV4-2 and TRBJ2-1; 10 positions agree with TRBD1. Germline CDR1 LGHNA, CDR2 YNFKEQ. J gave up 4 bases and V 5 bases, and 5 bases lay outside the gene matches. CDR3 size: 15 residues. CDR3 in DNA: TGTGCCAGCAGCATCCGGGACAGGGGTTACAATGAGCAGTTCTTC. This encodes CASSIRDRGYNEQFF.

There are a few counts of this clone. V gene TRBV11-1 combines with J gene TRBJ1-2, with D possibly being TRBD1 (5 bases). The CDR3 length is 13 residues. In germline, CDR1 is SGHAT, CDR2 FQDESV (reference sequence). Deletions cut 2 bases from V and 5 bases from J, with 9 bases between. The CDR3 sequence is CASSLRQFYGYTF. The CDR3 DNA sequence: TGTGCCAGCAGCTTACGACAGTTTTATGGCTACACCTTC.

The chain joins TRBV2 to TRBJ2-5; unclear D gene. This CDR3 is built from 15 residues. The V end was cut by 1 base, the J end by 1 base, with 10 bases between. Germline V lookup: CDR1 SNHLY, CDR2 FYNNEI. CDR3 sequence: CASSEGDKIQETQYF. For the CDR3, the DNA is TGTGCCAGCAGTGAAGGAGACAAAATCCAAGAGACCCAGTACTTC.

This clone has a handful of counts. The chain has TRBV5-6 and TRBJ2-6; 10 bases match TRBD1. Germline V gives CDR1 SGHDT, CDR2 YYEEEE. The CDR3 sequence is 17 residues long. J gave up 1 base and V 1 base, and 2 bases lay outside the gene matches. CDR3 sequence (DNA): TGTGCCAGCAGCTTGTTGGGACAGGGGTCTGGGGCCAACGTCCTGACTTTC. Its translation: CASSLLGQGSGANVLTF.

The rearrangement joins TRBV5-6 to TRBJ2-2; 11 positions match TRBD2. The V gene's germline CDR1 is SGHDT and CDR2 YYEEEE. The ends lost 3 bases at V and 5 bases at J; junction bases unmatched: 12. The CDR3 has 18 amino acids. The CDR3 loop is CASSSSLAGGARTGELFF. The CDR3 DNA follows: TGTGCCAGCAGCTCGAGTCTAGCGGGGGGCGCTCGAACCGGGGAGCTGTTTTTT.

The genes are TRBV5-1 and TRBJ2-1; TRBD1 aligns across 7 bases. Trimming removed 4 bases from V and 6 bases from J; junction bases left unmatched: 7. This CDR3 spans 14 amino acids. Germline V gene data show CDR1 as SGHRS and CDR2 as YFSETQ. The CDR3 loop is CASSRGQLGNEQFF. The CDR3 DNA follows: TGCGCCAGCAGCAGGGGACAGTTGGGCAATGAGCAGTTCTTC. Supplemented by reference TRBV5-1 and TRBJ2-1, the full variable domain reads KAGVTQTPRYLIKTRGQQVTLSCSPISGHRSVSWYQQTPGQGLQFLFEYFSETQRNKGNFPGRFSGRQFSNSRSEMNVSTLELGDSALYLCASSRGQLGNEQFFGPGTRLTVL.

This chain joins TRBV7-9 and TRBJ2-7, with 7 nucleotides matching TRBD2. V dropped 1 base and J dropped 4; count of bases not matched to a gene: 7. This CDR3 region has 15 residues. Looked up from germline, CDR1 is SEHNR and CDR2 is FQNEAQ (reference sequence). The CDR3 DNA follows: TGTGCCAGCAGCTTAGGAGGGTCTAGCGGATACGAGCAGTACTTC. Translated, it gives CASSLGGSSGYEQYF.

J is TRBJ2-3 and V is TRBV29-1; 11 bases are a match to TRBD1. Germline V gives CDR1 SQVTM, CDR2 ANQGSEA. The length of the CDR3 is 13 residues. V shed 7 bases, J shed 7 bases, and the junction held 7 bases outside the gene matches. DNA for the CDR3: TGCAGCGGAACGGGACAGGGGGAATATACGCAGTATTTT. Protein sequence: CSGTGQGEYTQYF.

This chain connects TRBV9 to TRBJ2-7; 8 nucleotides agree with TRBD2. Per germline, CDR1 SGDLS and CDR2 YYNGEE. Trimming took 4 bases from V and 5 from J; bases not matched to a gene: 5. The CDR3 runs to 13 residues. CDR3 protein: CASSLSGNDEQYF. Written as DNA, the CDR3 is TGTGCCAGCAGCCTTAGCGGGAACGACGAGCAGTACTTC.

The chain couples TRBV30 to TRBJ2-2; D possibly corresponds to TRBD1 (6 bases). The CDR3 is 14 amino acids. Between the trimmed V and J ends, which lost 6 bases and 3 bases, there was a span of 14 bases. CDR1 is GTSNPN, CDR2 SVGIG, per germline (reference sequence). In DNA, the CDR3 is TGTGCCTGTCAGGGGAGAACTCACACCGGGGAGCTGTTTTTT. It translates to CACQGRTHTGELFF. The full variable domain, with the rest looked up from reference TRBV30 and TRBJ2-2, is SQTIHQWPATLVQPVGSPLSLECTVEGTSNPNLYWYRQAAGRGLQLLFYSVGIGQISSEVPQNLSASRPQDRQFILSSKKLLLSDSGFYLCACQGRTHTGELFFGEGSRLTVL.